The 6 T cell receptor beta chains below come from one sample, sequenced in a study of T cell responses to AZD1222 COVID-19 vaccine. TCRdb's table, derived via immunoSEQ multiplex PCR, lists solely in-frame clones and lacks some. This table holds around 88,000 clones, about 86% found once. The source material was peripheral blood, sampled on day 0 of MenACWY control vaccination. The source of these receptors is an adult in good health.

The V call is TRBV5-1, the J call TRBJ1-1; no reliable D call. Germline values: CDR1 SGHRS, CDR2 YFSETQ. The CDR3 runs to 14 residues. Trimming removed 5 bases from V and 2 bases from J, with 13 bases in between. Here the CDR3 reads CASSLGPSNTEAFF. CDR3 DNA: TGCGCCAGCAGTTTAGGACCTTCCAACACTGAAGCTTTCTTT.

In nucleotides, the CDR3 is TGTGCCAGCAGGGCCTGGGGTACGAACACTGAAGCTTTCTTT. Protein product: CASRAWGTNTEAFF. The chain joins TRBV3-1 (or the pseudogene TRBV3-2) to TRBJ1-1; D call uncertain. Germline V CDR1 and CDR2: LGHDT, YNNKEL (reference sequence). V lost 6 bases and J 1 base, leaving 12 bases between the germline ends. This CDR3 spans 14 amino acids.

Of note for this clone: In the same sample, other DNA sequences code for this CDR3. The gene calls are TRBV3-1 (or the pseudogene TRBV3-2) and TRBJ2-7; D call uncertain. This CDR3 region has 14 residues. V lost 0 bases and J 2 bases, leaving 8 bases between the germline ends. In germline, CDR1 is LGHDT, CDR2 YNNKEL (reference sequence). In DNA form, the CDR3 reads TGTGCCAGCAGCCAAGATCCCGTTACCTACGAGCAGTACTTC. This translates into CASSQDPVTYEQYF.

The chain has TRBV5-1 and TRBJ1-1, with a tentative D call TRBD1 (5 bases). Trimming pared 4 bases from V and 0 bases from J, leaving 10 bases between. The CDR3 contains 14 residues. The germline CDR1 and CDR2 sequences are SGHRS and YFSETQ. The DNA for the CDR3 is TGCGCCAGCAGCACGACAGCCCTGAACACTGAAGCTTTCTTT. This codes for CASSTTALNTEAFF.

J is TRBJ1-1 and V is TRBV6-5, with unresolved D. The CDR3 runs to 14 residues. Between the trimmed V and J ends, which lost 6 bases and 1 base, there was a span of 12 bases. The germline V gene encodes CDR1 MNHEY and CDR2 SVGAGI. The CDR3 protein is CASSLGLGNTEAFF. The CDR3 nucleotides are TGTGCCAGCAGCCTCGGACTGGGGAACACTGAAGCTTTCTTT.

CDR3 bases: TGCGCCAGCAGCTGGGGCGGGGGCACCTACAATGAGCAGTTCTTC. This sequence encodes CASSWGGGTYNEQFF. The V call is TRBV5-1, the J call TRBJ2-1, with D perhaps TRBD2 (7 bases). V was shortened by 3 bases and J by 2 bases, with 12 bases between the two germline ends. Germline CDR1 and CDR2: SGHRS and YFSETQ. This CDR3 has 15 residues.